This T cell receptor beta chain was observed in a study of CD4 T cells in relation to SARS-CoV-2 and coronaviruses. Trimming removed 3 bases at V and 0 bases at J, with 6 bases between. The CDR3 totals 13 residues. Germline V gives CDR1 SGHNT, CDR2 YENEEA. With respect to this clone: Its specificity is unknown.

Unexposed donor CD4+ T cells date from about 2010-2018, before the COVID-19 pandemic. After ten to eleven days of culture, CD4+ T cells were isolated. The data were produced by immunoSEQ multiplex PCR, yet TCRdb's version contains in-frame clones alone and is incomplete. Of tens of thousands of clones listed, around 76% were seen once; the top ten hold over 15%. Sequenced input: CD4+ T cells from PBMCs, cultured in vitro. The chain joins TRBV11-3 to TRBJ2-7; perhaps TRBD2 as D (5 bases). This TCR derives from a human donor in good health. The CDR3 nucleotides are TGTGCCAGCAGCTTCGGACTCTCCTACGAGCAGTACTTC. Amino acids: CASSFGLSYEQYF.